This T cell receptor beta chain was profiled in a study of cytomegalovirus exposure and HLA in healthy donors. Study outcomes and limitations: In a later analysis, CMV-associated beta chains were mostly HLA-associated, it appeared. Likely technical artifact: a cluster of highly shared sequence variants.

The germline V and J ends were trimmed by 3 bases and 5 bases, with 10 bases remaining between them. The CDR3 length is 13 residues. Germline V gene data show CDR1 as SGHTA and CDR2 as FQGNSA. On this clone: The antigen is unknown.

PCR was performed using 60 Vbeta and 13 Jbeta primers. Data came from immunoSEQ multiplex PCR; TCRdb stores just in-frame clones and leaves some out. The sample has tens of thousands of clones; approximately 84% are singletons. Sequencing input: PBMCs. The chain carries TRBV7-2 and TRBJ2-5, with a tentative D call TRBD2 (5 bases). This receptor was obtained from a man between 18 and 29 years old in good health and CMV-seronegative. The CDR3 DNA reads TGTGCCAGCAGCTTGGGTCGCGGGGAGACCCAGTACTTC. Translated: CASSLGRGETQYF.